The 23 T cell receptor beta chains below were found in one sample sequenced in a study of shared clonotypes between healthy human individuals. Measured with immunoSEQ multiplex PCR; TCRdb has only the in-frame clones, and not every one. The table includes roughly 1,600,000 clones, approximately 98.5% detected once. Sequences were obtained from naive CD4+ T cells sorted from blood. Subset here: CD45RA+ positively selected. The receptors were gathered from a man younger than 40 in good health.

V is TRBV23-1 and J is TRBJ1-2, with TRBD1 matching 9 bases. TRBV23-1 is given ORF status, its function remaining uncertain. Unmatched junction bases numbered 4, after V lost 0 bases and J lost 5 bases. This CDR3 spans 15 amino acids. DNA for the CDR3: TGCGCCAGCAGTCAATCCGGGACAGGGTTATATGGCTACACCTTC. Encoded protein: CASSQSGTGLYGYTF.

Here the CDR3 reads CSVGPSVGGSYNEQFF. The CDR3 DNA follows: TGCAGCGTTGGACCGAGCGTGGGAGGGTCCTACAATGAGCAGTTCTTC. The chain has TRBV29-1 and TRBJ2-1, with 7 nucleotides matching TRBD2. J lost 1 base, V lost 4 bases, and 10 bases had no gene match. Germline values: CDR1 SQVTM, CDR2 ANQGSEA. This CDR3 is built from 16 residues.

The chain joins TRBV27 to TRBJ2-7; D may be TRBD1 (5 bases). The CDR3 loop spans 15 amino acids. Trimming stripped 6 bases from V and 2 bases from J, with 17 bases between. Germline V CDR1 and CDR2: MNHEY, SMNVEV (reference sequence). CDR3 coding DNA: TGTGCCAGCAGACGGACATCTATATCGGCCTACGAGCAGTACTTC. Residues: CASRRTSISAYEQYF.

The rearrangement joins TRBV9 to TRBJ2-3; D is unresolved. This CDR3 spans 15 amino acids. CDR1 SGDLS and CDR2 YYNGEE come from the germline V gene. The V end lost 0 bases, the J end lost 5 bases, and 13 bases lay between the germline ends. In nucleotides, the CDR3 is TGTGCCAGCAGCGTAGCTACGATGAGAGGAGATACGCAGTATTTT. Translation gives CASSVATMRGDTQYF.

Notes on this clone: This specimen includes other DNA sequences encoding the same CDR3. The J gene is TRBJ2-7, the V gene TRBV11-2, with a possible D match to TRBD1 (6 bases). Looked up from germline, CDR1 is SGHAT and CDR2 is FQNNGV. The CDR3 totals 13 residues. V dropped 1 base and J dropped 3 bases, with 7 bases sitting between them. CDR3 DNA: TGTGCCAGCAGCTTAGGAGGGGGCTACGAGCAGTACTTC. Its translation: CASSLGGGYEQYF.

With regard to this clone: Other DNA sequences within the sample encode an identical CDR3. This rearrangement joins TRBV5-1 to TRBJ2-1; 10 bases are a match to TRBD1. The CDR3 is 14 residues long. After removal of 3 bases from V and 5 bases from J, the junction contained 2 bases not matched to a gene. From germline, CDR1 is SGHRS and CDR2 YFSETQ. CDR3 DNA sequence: TGCGCCAGCAGCTCGGGACAGGGGAACAATGAGCAGTTCTTC. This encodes CASSSGQGNNEQFF.

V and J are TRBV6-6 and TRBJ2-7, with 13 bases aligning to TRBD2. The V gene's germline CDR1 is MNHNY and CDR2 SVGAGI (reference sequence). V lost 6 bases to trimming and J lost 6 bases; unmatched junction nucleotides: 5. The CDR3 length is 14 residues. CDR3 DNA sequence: TGTGCCAGCAGGGGGACTAGCGGGAACAGCGAGCAGTACTTC. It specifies CASRGTSGNSEQYF.

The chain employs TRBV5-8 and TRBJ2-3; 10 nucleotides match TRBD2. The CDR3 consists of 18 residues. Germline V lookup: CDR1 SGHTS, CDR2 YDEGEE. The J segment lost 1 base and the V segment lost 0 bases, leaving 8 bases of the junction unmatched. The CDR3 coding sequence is TGTGCCAGCAGCTTGGGAATCGGAGGACTAGCGGGCACAGATACGCAGTATTTT. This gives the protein CASSLGIGGLAGTDTQYF.

CDR3 bases: TGTGCCAGCAGCTTAGGGGACGGGCGCTCCTACGAGCAGTACTTC. This encodes CASSLGDGRSYEQYF. The chain combines TRBV7-3 with TRBJ2-7; D assignment may be TRBD1 or TRBD2 (5 bases each). V was cut by 2 bases and J by 0 bases, with 11 bases left in between. Germline assignment: CDR1 SGHTA and CDR2 FQGTGA. The CDR3 totals 15 residues. Full variable domain (rest looked up from reference TRBV7-3 and TRBJ2-7): GAGVSQTPSNKVTEKGKYVELRCDPISGHTALYWYRQSLGQGPEFLIYFQGTGAADDSGLPNDRFFAVRPEGSVSTLKIQRTERGDSAVYLCASSLGDGRSYEQYFGPGTRLTVT.

CDR3 in amino acids: CASMTSGSSLPYNEQFF. The CDR3 DNA is TGTGCCAGCATGACTAGCGGATCATCCCTCCCCTACAATGAGCAGTTCTTC. The chain couples TRBV7-6 to TRBJ2-1, with 9 bases fitting TRBD2. Germline V gives CDR1 SGHVS, CDR2 FNYEAQ. J lost 2 bases, V lost 7 bases, and 12 bases had no gene match. This CDR3 spans 17 amino acids.

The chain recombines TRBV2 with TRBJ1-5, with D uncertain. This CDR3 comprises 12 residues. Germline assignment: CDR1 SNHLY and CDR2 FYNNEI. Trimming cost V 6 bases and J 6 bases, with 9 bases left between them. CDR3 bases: TGTGCCAGCAGGGGGTTCGGTCAGCCCCAGCATTTT. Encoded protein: CASRGFGQPQHF.

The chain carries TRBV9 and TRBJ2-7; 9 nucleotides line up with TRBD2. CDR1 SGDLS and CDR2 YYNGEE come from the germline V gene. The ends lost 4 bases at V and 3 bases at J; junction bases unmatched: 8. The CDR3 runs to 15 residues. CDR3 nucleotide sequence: TGTGCCAGCAGCAAAGCGGGAGGACTCTTCTACGAGCAGTACTTC. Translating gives CASSKAGGLFYEQYF.

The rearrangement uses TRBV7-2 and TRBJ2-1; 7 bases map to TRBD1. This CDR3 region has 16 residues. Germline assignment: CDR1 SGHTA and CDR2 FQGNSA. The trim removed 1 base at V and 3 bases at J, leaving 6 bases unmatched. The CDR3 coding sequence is TGTGCCAGCAGCTTAGTCAGAGGGGGCGGCTACAATGAGCAGTTCTTC. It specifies CASSLVRGGGYNEQFF.

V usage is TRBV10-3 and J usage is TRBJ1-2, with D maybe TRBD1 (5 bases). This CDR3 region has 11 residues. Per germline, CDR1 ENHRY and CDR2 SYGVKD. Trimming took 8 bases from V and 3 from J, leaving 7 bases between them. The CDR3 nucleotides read TGTGCCATCGCCAGGGACTATGGCTACACCTTC. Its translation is CAIARDYGYTF.

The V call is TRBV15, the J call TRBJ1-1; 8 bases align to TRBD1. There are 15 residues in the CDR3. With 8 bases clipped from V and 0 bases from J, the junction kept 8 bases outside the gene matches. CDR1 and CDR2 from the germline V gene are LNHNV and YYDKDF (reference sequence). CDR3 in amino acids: CATGRTGSLNTEAFF. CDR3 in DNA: TGTGCCACCGGCCGGACAGGGTCATTGAACACTGAAGCTTTCTTT.

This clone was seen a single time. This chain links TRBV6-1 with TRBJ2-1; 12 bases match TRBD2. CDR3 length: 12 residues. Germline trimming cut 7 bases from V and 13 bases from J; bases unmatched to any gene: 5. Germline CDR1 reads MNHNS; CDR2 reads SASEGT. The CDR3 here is CASTWTSGTQFF. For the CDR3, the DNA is TGTGCCAGCACTTGGACTAGCGGGACCCAGTTCTTC.

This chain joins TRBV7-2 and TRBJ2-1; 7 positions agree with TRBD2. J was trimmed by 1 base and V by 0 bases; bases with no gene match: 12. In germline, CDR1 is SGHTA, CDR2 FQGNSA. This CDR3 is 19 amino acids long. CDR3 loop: CASSLAGGGPSGSYNEQFF. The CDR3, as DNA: TGTGCCAGCAGCTTAGCGGGGGGAGGGCCTAGTGGGTCCTACAATGAGCAGTTCTTC.

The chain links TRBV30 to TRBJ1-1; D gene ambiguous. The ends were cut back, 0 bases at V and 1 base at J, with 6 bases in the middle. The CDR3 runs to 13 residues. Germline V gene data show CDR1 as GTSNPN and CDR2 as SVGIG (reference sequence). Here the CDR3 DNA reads TGTGCCTGGAGTGTGGGTCCGAACACTGAAGCTTTCTTT. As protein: CAWSVGPNTEAFF. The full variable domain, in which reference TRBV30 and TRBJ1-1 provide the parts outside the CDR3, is SQTIHQWPATLVQPVGSPLSLECTVEGTSNPNLYWYRQAAGRGLQLLFYSVGIGQISSEVPQNLSASRPQDRQFILSSKKLLLSDSGFYLCAWSVGPNTEAFFGQGTRLTVV.

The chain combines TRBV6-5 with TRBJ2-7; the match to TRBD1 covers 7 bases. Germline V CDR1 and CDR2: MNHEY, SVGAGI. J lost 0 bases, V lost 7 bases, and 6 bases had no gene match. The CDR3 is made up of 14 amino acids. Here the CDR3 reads CASMGTVPSYEQYF. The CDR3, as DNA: TGTGCCAGCATGGGGACAGTGCCCTCCTACGAGCAGTACTTC.

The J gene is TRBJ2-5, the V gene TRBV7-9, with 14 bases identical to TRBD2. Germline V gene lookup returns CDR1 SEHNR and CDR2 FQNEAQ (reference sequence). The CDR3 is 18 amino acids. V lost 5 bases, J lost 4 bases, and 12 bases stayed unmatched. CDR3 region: CASSKTTGLAGGTETQYF. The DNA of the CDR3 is TGTGCCAGCAGCAAAACAACAGGACTAGCGGGAGGAACAGAGACCCAGTACTTC.

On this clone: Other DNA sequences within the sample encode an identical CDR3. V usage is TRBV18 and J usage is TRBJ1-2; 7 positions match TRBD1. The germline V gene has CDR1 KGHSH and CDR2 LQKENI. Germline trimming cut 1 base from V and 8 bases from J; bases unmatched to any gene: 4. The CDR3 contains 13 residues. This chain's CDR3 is CASSPLTGEGYTF. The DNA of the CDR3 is TGTGCCAGCTCACCACTCACAGGGGAAGGCTACACCTTC.

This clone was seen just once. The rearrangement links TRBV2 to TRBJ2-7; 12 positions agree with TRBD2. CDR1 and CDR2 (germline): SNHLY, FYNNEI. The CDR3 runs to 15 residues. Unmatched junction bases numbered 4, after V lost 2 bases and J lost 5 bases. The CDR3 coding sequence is TGTGCCAGCAGTGAACCTAGCGGGAGGGTCAACGAGCAGTACTTC. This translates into CASSEPSGRVNEQYF.

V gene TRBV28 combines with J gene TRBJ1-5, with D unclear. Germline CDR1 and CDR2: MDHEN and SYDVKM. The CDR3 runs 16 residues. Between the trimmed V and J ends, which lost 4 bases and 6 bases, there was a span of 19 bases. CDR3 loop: CASSSRILPMRQPQHF. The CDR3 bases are TGTGCCAGCAGTTCAAGAATTCTCCCGATGCGTCAGCCCCAGCATTTT. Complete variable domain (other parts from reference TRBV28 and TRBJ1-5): DVKVTQSSRYLVKRTGEKVFLECVQDMDHENMFWYRQDPGLGLRLIYFSYDVKMKEKGDIPEGYSVSREKKERFSLILESASTNQTSMYLCASSSRILPMRQPQHFGDGTRLSIL.